These T cell receptor beta chains were read from a single sample in a study of cytotoxic CD8 clonotypes in ibrutinib-treated CLL. The table came from immunoSEQ multiplex PCR; TCRdb's copy has only in-frame clones and leaves some out. The sample has around 130,000 clones, 84% seen once. The sequencing here drew on PBMCs, taken after 24 months of ibrutinib treatment. These receptors all come from a human donor with chronic lymphocytic leukemia. Both conserved end residues are part of each CDR3. D genes are given only for firm matches. Only part of the rows carry a size: once, few, many, or a class if the clone is expanded.

J gene,D gene,V gene,clone size,CDR3 DNA,CDR3 protein
TRBJ1-5,NA,TRBV5-5,NA,TGTGCCAGCAGCTGGGGGAGGGGCAATCAGCCCCAGCATTTT,CASSWGRGNQPQHF
TRBJ2-3,NA,TRBV30,few,TGTGCCTGGAGCCTCGGGGGAGTTGGGGTGGATACGCAGTATTTT,CAWSLGGVGVDTQYF
TRBJ1-5,TRBD1,TRBV18,NA,TGTGCCAGCTCAACAGGGGGCAATCAGCCCCAGCATTTT,CASSTGGNQPQHF
TRBJ2-3,TRBD2,TRBV2,NA,TGTGCCAGCAGTTTCCTCGGGACTACCCTCGCGGGCACAGATACGCAGTATTTT,CASSFLGTTLAGTDTQYF
TRBJ1-6,TRBD1,TRBV7-2,few,TGTGCCAGCAAGGCCCCGGGGACAGGGGGTGAATCACCCCTCCACTTT,CASKAPGTGGESPLHF
TRBJ1-1,TRBD1,TRBV6-6,NA,TGTGCCAGCAGTCCTGGGTTCAGGGGGCGTAGCACTGAAGCTTTCTTT,CASSPGFRGRSTEAFF
TRBJ1-5,NA,TRBV15,NA,TGTGCCACCAGCAGGCTAAGTCGGCTCCACAGCAATCAGCCCCAGCATTTT,CATSRLSRLHSNQPQHF
TRBJ2-5,TRBD1,TRBV4-1,NA,TGCGCCAGCAGCCAAGGACAGGGTGAGACCCAGTACTTC,CASSQGQGETQYF
TRBJ1-2,NA,TRBV7-2,once,TGTGCCAGCAGCTTAGCGTTGCTAGGTGGCTACACCTTC,CASSLALLGGYTF
TRBJ2-2,NA,TRBV25-1,NA,TGTGCCAGCAGTGAATGGACAGCCGGGGAGCTGTTTTTT,CASSEWTAGELFF